This T cell receptor beta chain was documented in a study of OX40 agonist ivuxolimab in advanced cancers. Study-wide points: Determination of antigen specificity was not performed for the expanded peripheral T cells. CD8+ T cells averaged more expanded clones than CD4+. Low normalized T-cell clonal expansion also characterized some of the nonresponders.

Blood was sampled at baseline, cycle 4 day 1, and cycle 7 day 1. CDR3 length equals 11 residues. Germline V gives CDR1 DFQATT, CDR2 SNEGSKA (reference sequence). V lost 6 bases to trimming and J lost 5 bases, with 11 bases between them. Sequencing used immunoSEQ multiplex PCR; TCRdb keeps in-frame clones, though not all of them. The sample lists about 46,000 clones, roughly three quarters seen once, with around 2.7% in the top ten. As for this clone: Its antigen is still unknown.

This rearrangement joins TRBV20-1 to TRBJ2-7; D possibly corresponds to TRBD2 (6 bases). This TCR was sampled from an adult with an advanced solid tumor such as melanoma, head and neck, liver or kidney cancer. The source material was CD4+ or CD8+ T cells sorted from blood, sampled in a trial of the OX40 agonist ivuxolimab. CDR3 protein: CSATRLDEQYF. CDR3 coding DNA: TGCAGTGCCACCCGACTAGACGAGCAGTACTTC.